One and the same sample provided the 17 T cell receptor beta chains below, sequenced in a study of T cells of healthy individuals. TCRdb re-called the 5' RACE reads through MiXCR, storing one row per CDR3 protein. This table holds about 100,000 distinct CDR3 sequences, roughly 15% found once. The receptors were sampled from a human donor in good health.

This sequence joins TRBV2 and TRBJ2-3; 7 positions agree with TRBD2. V was pared by 6 bases and J by 0 bases, with 3 bases of the junction left unmatched. Germline V gene lookup returns CDR1 SNHLY and CDR2 FYNNEI. This CDR3 has 14 residues. The CDR3 bases are TGTGCCAGCAGCAGACTAGCTAGCACAGATACGCAGTATTTT. Its protein is CASSRLASTDTQYF.

This clonotype has just a few counts. The J gene is TRBJ2-1, the V gene TRBV3-1; no clear D. The CDR3 spans 15 residues. CDR1 and CDR2 (germline): LGHDT, YNNKEL (reference sequence). Trimming pared 1 base from V and 0 bases from J, leaving 7 bases between. Here the CDR3 DNA reads TGTGCCAGCAGCCAAGGCCCCCTCTCCTACAATGAGCAGTTCTTC. This encodes CASSQGPLSYNEQFF.

This clonotype was seen only a few times. The V and J genes are TRBV27 and TRBJ2-1; 8 nucleotides agree with TRBD2. With V trimmed by 8 bases and J by 10 bases, 19 bases remained unmatched. The CDR3 totals 16 residues. CDR1 is MNHEY, CDR2 SMNVEV, per germline (reference sequence). The CDR3: CASGLWVAGSGGEQFF. CDR3 nucleotide sequence: TGTGCCAGCGGACTGTGGGTAGCGGGATCTGGCGGGGAGCAGTTCTTC.

CDR3 sequence reads: CASSSRLTQETQYF. For the CDR3, the DNA is TGCGCCAGCAGCTCCCGGCTCACCCAAGAGACCCAGTACTTC. This chain uses TRBV5-1 with TRBJ2-5; no clear D. This CDR3 has 14 amino acids. CDR1 and CDR2 (germline): SGHRS, YFSETQ. V dropped 3 bases and J dropped 1 base, with 10 bases sitting between them.

A remark on this clonotype: This sequence may be a read error, since a much larger clone differs from it by one base. The genes are TRBV20-1 and TRBJ2-1; D is undetermined. This CDR3 is built from 17 residues. V was shortened by 2 bases and J by 4 bases, with 21 bases between the two germline ends. Per the germline V gene, CDR1 is DFQATT and CDR2 is SNEGSKA (reference sequence). The CDR3 DNA reads as TGCAGTGCTAGACCCACTTGGGTAGGAACCAGTTACAATGAGCAGTTCTTC. Translation: CSARPTWVGTSYNEQFF.

The chain links TRBV4-3 to TRBJ2-1; 9 positions agree with TRBD2. CDR1 and CDR2 from the germline V gene are LGHNA and YSLEER. Trimming at V came to 3 bases and at J to 6 bases, leaving 3 bases not matched to a gene. This CDR3 region has 14 residues. CDR3 sequence (DNA): TGCGCCAGCAGCCATTGGACTAGCGCCAATGAGCAGTTCTTC. As protein: CASSHWTSANEQFF.

This clonotype occurred many times. V and J are TRBV18 and TRBJ1-5, with D possibly TRBD1 on 5 matching bases. CDR1 and CDR2 from the germline V gene are KGHSH and LQKENI. The CDR3 has 15 residues. V was pared by 5 bases and J by 3 bases, with 14 bases between. The CDR3, as DNA: TGTGCCAGCTCATTTTCGGGGGGTGACAATCAGCCCCAGCATTTT. Residues: CASSFSGGDNQPQHF.

V gene TRBV19 combines with J gene TRBJ1-5; D is undetermined. The CDR3 spans 15 residues. Trimming stripped 3 bases from V and 3 bases from J, with 12 bases between. Germline CDR1 is LNHDA and CDR2 is SQIVND (reference sequence). CDR3 region: CASSIASEVNQPQHF. Here the CDR3 DNA reads TGTGCCAGTAGTATTGCATCGGAAGTCAATCAGCCCCAGCATTTT.

At least ten counts were recorded for this clonotype. The chain links TRBV27 to TRBJ2-1, with TRBD2 matching 9 bases. After removal of 10 bases from V and 6 bases from J, the junction contained 10 bases not matched to a gene. Germline lookup yields CDR1 MNHEY and CDR2 SMNVEV (reference sequence). The CDR3 consists of 14 residues. The CDR3, as DNA: TGTGCCACCTCCCGACTAGCGGATCCCAATGAGCAGTTCTTC. Amino acid sequence: CATSRLADPNEQFF.

This sequence joins TRBV4-3 and TRBJ2-7, with 9 bases fitting TRBD1. Trimming removed 3 bases from V and 1 base from J; junction bases left unmatched: 7. The CDR3 is made up of 16 amino acids. In germline, CDR1 is LGHNA, CDR2 YSLEER. The chain's CDR3 is CASSHRTGTGSYEQYF. The CDR3 DNA follows: TGCGCCAGCAGCCATAGGACCGGGACAGGGTCCTACGAGCAGTACTTC.

This chain uses TRBV20-1 with TRBJ2-5; TRBD2 might be the D (5 bases). This CDR3 contains 13 residues. V shed 0 bases and J shed 7 bases, with 12 bases lying between them. The germline CDR1 and CDR2 sequences are DFQATT and SNEGSKA (reference sequence). As DNA, the CDR3 is TGCAGTGCTAGAGATCACCCCGAGGGGACCCAGTACTTC. It specifies CSARDHPEGTQYF.

This clonotype has more than one count but fewer than ten. The J gene is TRBJ1-4, the V gene TRBV20-1; D is unresolved. Germline V gene lookup returns CDR1 DFQATT and CDR2 SNEGSKA (reference sequence). Trimming stripped 2 bases from V and 8 bases from J, with 9 bases between. CDR3 size: 12 residues. The CDR3 loop reads CSARPLNEKLFF. For the CDR3, the DNA is TGCAGTGCTAGACCGTTAAACGAAAAACTGTTTTTT.

In this sample, this clonotype turned up a few times. The J gene is TRBJ2-7, the V gene TRBV27, with TRBD1 identical over 7 bases. V shed 6 bases and J 2 bases; nucleotides not matched to a gene: 4. This CDR3 is built from 13 residues. Germline values: CDR1 MNHEY, CDR2 SMNVEV (reference sequence). The CDR3 DNA follows: TGTGCCAGCAGAAAAACAGGGGCCTACGAGCAGTACTTC. It translates to CASRKTGAYEQYF.

This rearrangement joins TRBV28 to TRBJ2-1, with D perhaps TRBD2 (5 bases). CDR1 is MDHEN, CDR2 SYDVKM, per germline. V lost 6 bases and J lost 4, with 19 bases in between. The CDR3 contains 16 residues. The chain's CDR3 is CASRGSGIPAYNEQFF. Here the CDR3 DNA reads TGTGCCAGCAGGGGATCCGGGATACCTGCATACAATGAGCAGTTCTTC.

In its sample, this clonotype was seen many times. The rearrangement joins TRBV4-3 to TRBJ2-7, with TRBD1 matching 9 bases. Germline CDR1 reads LGHNA; CDR2 reads YSLEER. The CDR3 covers 14 residues. J lost 2 bases, V lost 4 bases, and 3 bases had no gene match. CDR3 nucleotides: TGCGCCAGCAGCCCCGGGACAGGGACCTACGAGCAGTACTTC. Translation gives CASSPGTGTYEQYF.

This clonotype has ten or more counts. The rearrangement links TRBV28 to TRBJ2-1; D possibly corresponds to TRBD2 (5 bases). V was trimmed by 3 bases and J by 7 bases, leaving 7 bases between them. This CDR3 contains 12 residues. CDR1 and CDR2 (germline): MDHEN, SYDVKM. Here the CDR3 reads CASSFSGNEQFF. CDR3 DNA sequence: TGTGCCAGCAGTTTTTCGGGGAATGAGCAGTTCTTC.

This chain connects TRBV6-2 or TRBV6-3 to TRBJ1-6, with unresolved D. The CDR3 totals 13 residues. Germline lookup yields CDR1 MNHEY and CDR2 SVGEGT. Trimming removed 6 bases at V and 7 bases at J, with 10 bases between. The CDR3 protein is CASRRATNSPLHF. CDR3 nucleotide sequence: TGTGCCAGCAGACGGGCCACCAATTCACCCCTCCACTTT.